Presented here are 10 T cell receptor beta chains from one specimen sequenced in a study of response to subunit inactivated influenza vaccine. From the RT-PCR reads, TCRdb called clonotypes with MiXCR, one entry per CDR3 protein. The data contain about 650,000 distinct CDR3 sequences, 14% of them singletons. The sample consisted of PBMCs from blood, taken 14 days before vaccination. The receptor source for this set is a man aged 50-60 years who received an inactivated influenza vaccine.

The chain couples TRBV6-1 to TRBJ2-1; 11 bases fit TRBD1. The CDR3 length is 18 residues. V lost 6 bases to trimming and J lost 5 bases; unmatched junction nucleotides: 15. The germline CDR1 and CDR2 sequences are MNHNS and SASEGT. The CDR3 loop reads CASRPKPGQGENNNEQFF. Written as DNA, the CDR3 is TGTGCCAGCAGACCGAAGCCGGGACAGGGGGAGAATAACAATGAGCAGTTCTTC.

This CDR3 reads CASSPYIRGGETQYF. DNA for the CDR3: TGTGCCAGCAGCCCATATATCAGGGGTGGAGAGACCCAGTACTTC. The gene calls are TRBV11-2 and TRBJ2-5; maybe TRBD1 (6 bases). The CDR3 is 15 amino acids. Germline V lookup: CDR1 SGHAT, CDR2 FQNNGV. V was trimmed by 5 bases and J by 4 bases, leaving 17 bases between them.

This chain links TRBV7-2 with TRBJ2-7; no clear D gene. The germline V and J ends were trimmed by 5 bases and 7 bases, with 18 bases remaining between them. The CDR3 runs 14 residues. Per germline, CDR1 SGHTA and CDR2 FQGNSA. As DNA, the CDR3 is TGTGCCAGCAGCGAAGGTAGAGTAGCCGTAGAGCAGTACTTC. Translating gives CASSEGRVAVEQYF. The entire variable domain, with the rest obtained from reference TRBV7-2 and TRBJ2-7, is as follows: GAGVSQSPSNKVTEKGKDVELRCDPISGHTALYWYRQSLGQGLEFLIYFQGNSAPDKSGLPSDRFSAERTGGSVSTLTIQRTQQEDSAVYLCASSEGRVAVEQYFGPGTRLTVT.

This clonotype was counted a few times. V gene TRBV9 combines with J gene TRBJ2-1; 7 bases agree with TRBD2. CDR3 length: 16 residues. The germline CDR1 and CDR2 sequences are SGDLS and YYNGEE. J lost 7 bases, V lost 0 bases, and 10 bases had no gene match. This CDR3 reads CASSVGGGVNGNEQFF. The CDR3 DNA follows: TGTGCCAGCAGCGTAGGGGGGGGGGTAAACGGGAATGAGCAGTTCTTC.

This clonotype was detected only a few times. V and J are TRBV28 and TRBJ1-4, with a tentative D call TRBD1 (6 bases). Germline V gene sequence: CDR1 MDHEN, CDR2 SYDVKM. CDR3 length: 13 residues. The germline V and J ends were trimmed by 6 bases and 6 bases, with 11 bases remaining between them. CDR3 sequence reads: CASSLYRDEKLFF. CDR3 in DNA: TGTGCCAGCAGCCTTTACAGGGATGAAAAACTGTTTTTT.

As DNA, the CDR3 is TGTGCCAGCAGATACAACGGAGAGGGGACCCAGTACTTC. It yields the protein CASRYNGEGTQYF. The chain joins TRBV6-5 to TRBJ2-5, with TRBD2 as a possible D gene (5 bases). The germline gives CDR1 MNHEY, CDR2 SVGAGI. Trimming took 6 bases from V and 7 from J, leaving 15 bases between them. The CDR3 covers 13 residues.

V gene TRBV27 combines with J gene TRBJ2-7; D is unresolved. V was pared by 3 bases and J by 6 bases, with 12 bases between. The germline gives CDR1 MNHEY, CDR2 SMNVEV (reference sequence). The CDR3 spans 13 residues. In DNA, the CDR3 is TGTGCCAGCAGTTTTTCTGGTGGCCTCGAGCAGTACTTC. Translated, it gives CASSFSGGLEQYF.

This clonotype has just a few counts. This chain connects TRBV29-1 to TRBJ2-3; TRBD2 aligns across 8 bases. CDR3 length: 14 amino acids. Trimming cost V 6 bases and J 2 bases; bases outside gene matches: 7. Germline V gives CDR1 SQVTM, CDR2 ANQGSEA. CDR3 protein: CSVAGGRSTDTQYF. Here the CDR3 DNA reads TGCAGCGTGGCGGGGGGCAGGTCCACAGATACGCAGTATTTT.

Many counts were recorded for this clonotype. This chain uses TRBV19 with TRBJ2-1, with TRBD1 as a possible D gene (5 bases). This CDR3 contains 13 residues. Germline CDR1 reads LNHDA; CDR2 reads SQIVND (reference sequence). V was cut by 4 bases and J by 7 bases, with 11 bases left in between. The CDR3: CASSTRDANEQFF. The DNA of the CDR3 is TGTGCCAGTAGTACCAGGGATGCTAATGAGCAGTTCTTC.

This clonotype was counted between two and nine times. The rearrangement links TRBV2 to TRBJ2-2; D possibly corresponds to TRBD1 (6 bases). CDR3 length: 14 amino acids. V was trimmed by 6 bases and J by 0 bases, leaving 8 bases between them. Germline CDR1 and CDR2: SNHLY and FYNNEI. CDR3 in amino acids: CASRGHPNTGELFF. CDR3 coding DNA: TGTGCCAGCAGGGGACACCCGAACACCGGGGAGCTGTTTTTT.